This T cell receptor (beta chain) was recovered during a study of T-cell memory formation after mild COVID-19. Study-level results: Cross-reactive memory appears to have joined, as suggested by some responding clones showing up in pre-infection memory.

Employing constant-segment primers, 5'RACE generated TCR alpha and TCR beta cDNA libraries bearing sample barcodes and UMIs. Via MiXCR, TCRdb re-called the 5' RACE reads, giving one row per CDR3 protein. The repertoire holds 470,000 or so distinct CDR3 sequences, with 20% as singletons. This CDR3 contains 15 residues. Germline V gene data show CDR1 as SGHVS and CDR2 as FQNEAQ. The J segment lost 10 bases and the V segment lost 2 bases, leaving 8 bases of the junction unmatched. In regard to this clonotype: Its antigen is unknown.

V gene TRBV7-8 combines with J gene TRBJ1-6; 7 bases map to TRBD1. Material for sequencing was PBMCs or a T cell subset sorted from them (not recorded which). The source of this sequence is an adult woman who had mild COVID-19 (a few samples of this study predate the infection). Cell type and time point are not known. For the CDR3, the DNA is TGTGCCAGCAGCTTACTGTCAGGGGGTCGATCACCCCTCCACTTT. This sequence encodes CASSLLSGGRSPLHF. Full variable domain (rest looked up from reference TRBV7-8 and TRBJ1-6): GAGVSQSPRYKVAKRGQDVALRCDPISGHVSLFWYQQALGQGPEFLTYFQNEAQLDKSGLPSDRFFAERPEGSVSTLKIQRTQQEDSAVYLCASSLLSGGRSPLHFGNGTRLTVT.